The rows below give T cell receptor beta chains drawn from one sample of a study of blood T cells in healthy people across ages. TCRdb re-derived calls from the 5' RACE reads in MiXCR, one entry per CDR3 protein. This sample has around 1.5 million distinct CDR3 sequences, with approximately 40% found just once. Sequenced sample: blood. All receptors derive from a woman aged 18-29 years in good health. CDR3s include the opening cysteine and the closing phenylalanine or tryptophan. A D gene is named only where the DNA matches it firmly. The size of a clone is reported for some rows only, either as once, few or many, or as a class for expanded clones.

v_call: TRBV10-3; d_call: TRBD1; j_call: TRBJ1-5; cdr3_length: 11; clone_size: NA; cdr3_nt: TGTGGGACAGGGGGCACTCAGCCCCAGCATTTT; cdr3_aa: CGTGGTQPQHF
v_call: TRBV5-1; d_call: TRBD1; j_call: TRBJ2-5; cdr3_length: 16; clone_size: NA; cdr3_nt: TGCGCCAGCAGCTCCCAGGGACAGTATGTCCAAGAGACCCAGTACTTC; cdr3_aa: CASSSQGQYVQETQYF
v_call: TRBV6-5; d_call: TRBD1; j_call: TRBJ2-3; cdr3_length: 15; clone_size: NA; cdr3_nt: TGTGCCAGCAGTTACGGACAGGGGAACACAGATACGCAGTATTTT; cdr3_aa: CASSYGQGNTDTQYF
v_call: TRBV6-5; d_call: NA; j_call: TRBJ1-3; cdr3_length: 13; clone_size: NA; cdr3_nt: TGTGCCAGCAGTTCCTCAGCTGGAAACACCATATATTTT; cdr3_aa: CASSSSAGNTIYF
v_call: TRBV12-3/TRBV12-4; d_call: NA; j_call: TRBJ2-7; cdr3_length: 12; clone_size: NA; cdr3_nt: TGTGCCAGCAGGCTTGACCCGATCGAGCAGTACTTC; cdr3_aa: CASRLDPIEQYF
v_call: TRBV29-1; d_call: NA; j_call: TRBJ2-7; cdr3_length: 13; clone_size: NA; cdr3_nt: TGCAGCGTGGCTGCGGGAACCCGCTACGAGCAGTACTTC; cdr3_aa: CSVAAGTRYEQYF
v_call: TRBV10-2; d_call: NA; j_call: TRBJ1-5; cdr3_length: 17; clone_size: NA; cdr3_nt: TGCGCCAGCAGTGAGTCGAAAGTAAGCCTCCGGGATCAGCCCCAGCATTTT; cdr3_aa: CASSESKVSLRDQPQHF
v_call: TRBV4-1; d_call: NA; j_call: TRBJ1-2; cdr3_length: 16; clone_size: once; cdr3_nt: TGCGCCAGCAGCCAAGTTGCAGGGAGACCTAACTATGGCTACACCTTC; cdr3_aa: CASSQVAGRPNYGYTF
v_call: TRBV6-5; d_call: NA; j_call: TRBJ2-2; cdr3_length: 17; clone_size: NA; cdr3_nt: TGTGCCAGCAGTTACTCGTCGACATTCGCGAACACCGGGGAGCTGTTTTTT; cdr3_aa: CASSYSSTFANTGELFF
v_call: TRBV12-5; d_call: NA; j_call: TRBJ2-6; cdr3_length: 12; clone_size: NA; cdr3_nt: TGTGCTAGTGGTTTGGTACTTGACGTCCTGACTTTC; cdr3_aa: CASGLVLDVLTF
v_call: TRBV7-9; d_call: NA; j_call: TRBJ1-2; cdr3_length: 16; clone_size: few; cdr3_nt: TGTGCCAGCAGCGGCTACGGGGGGGAAGCTAACTATGGCTACACCTTC; cdr3_aa: CASSGYGGEANYGYTF
v_call: TRBV20-1; d_call: NA; j_call: TRBJ2-3; cdr3_length: 14; clone_size: NA; cdr3_nt: TGCAGTGCTACCCCGTGGGGGGAAGGAGATACGCAGTATTTT; cdr3_aa: CSATPWGEGDTQYF
v_call: TRBV20-1; d_call: TRBD2; j_call: TRBJ2-4; cdr3_length: 16; clone_size: NA; cdr3_nt: TGCAGTGCTGTCCTGGGACTAGCGGGGCCGCCGGGCATTCAGTACTTC; cdr3_aa: CSAVLGLAGPPGIQYF
v_call: TRBV28; d_call: NA; j_call: TRBJ2-7; cdr3_length: 16; clone_size: NA; cdr3_nt: TGTGCCAGCAGTTCCCCTGCCCCGGGCTCCTACAATGAGCAGTACTTC; cdr3_aa: CASSSPAPGSYNEQYF
v_call: TRBV12-3/TRBV12-4; d_call: NA; j_call: TRBJ1-1; cdr3_length: 14; clone_size: NA; cdr3_nt: TGTGCCAGCAGTTTTCAGGAGATGAACACTGAAGCTTTCTTT; cdr3_aa: CASSFQEMNTEAFF
v_call: TRBV10-2; d_call: NA; j_call: TRBJ2-1; cdr3_length: 12; clone_size: NA; cdr3_nt: TGCGCCAGCAGCGCTCCACCGGTGGAGCAGTTCTTC; cdr3_aa: CASSAPPVEQFF
v_call: TRBV19; d_call: TRBD2; j_call: TRBJ2-7; cdr3_length: 14; clone_size: NA; cdr3_nt: TGTGCCAGTAGAACGGGAGGGAAAGGCTACGAGCAGTACTTC; cdr3_aa: CASRTGGKGYEQYF
v_call: TRBV20-1; d_call: NA; j_call: TRBJ1-5; cdr3_length: 13; clone_size: NA; cdr3_nt: TGCAGTGCCCAGGGAGGGGGCAATCAGCCCCAGCATTTT; cdr3_aa: CSAQGGGNQPQHF
v_call: TRBV20-1; d_call: NA; j_call: TRBJ2-3; cdr3_length: 12; clone_size: NA; cdr3_nt: TGCAGTGGTGGGGGCCGCGCAGATACGCAGTATTTT; cdr3_aa: CSGGGRADTQYF
v_call: TRBV12-3/TRBV12-4; d_call: NA; j_call: TRBJ2-7; cdr3_length: 13; clone_size: few; cdr3_nt: TGTGCCAGCAGTTTAATGGCCTCTTACGAGCAGTACTTC; cdr3_aa: CASSLMASYEQYF
v_call: TRBV7-8; d_call: NA; j_call: TRBJ1-2; cdr3_length: 13; clone_size: NA; cdr3_nt: TGTGCCAGCAGCTTAGGGGCGGGGGGAGGCTACACCTTC; cdr3_aa: CASSLGAGGGYTF
v_call: TRBV12-3/TRBV12-4; d_call: TRBD2; j_call: TRBJ2-5; cdr3_length: 14; clone_size: NA; cdr3_nt: TGTGCCAGCAGTGGACGAGCGGGGCAAGAGACCCAGTACTTC; cdr3_aa: CASSGRAGQETQYF
v_call: TRBV4-1; d_call: NA; j_call: TRBJ1-5; cdr3_length: 15; clone_size: few; cdr3_nt: TGCGCCAGCAGCCAAGAACAGATCGGGAATCAGCCCCAGCATTTT; cdr3_aa: CASSQEQIGNQPQHF
v_call: TRBV15; d_call: NA; j_call: TRBJ2-1; cdr3_length: 16; clone_size: many; cdr3_nt: TGTGCCACCAGCAGAGATCGTGTGCTCGCGAGTCATGAGCAGTTCTTC; cdr3_aa: CATSRDRVLASHEQFF
v_call: TRBV3-1; d_call: NA; j_call: TRBJ2-1; cdr3_length: 16; clone_size: NA; cdr3_nt: TGTGCCAGCAGCCAGGACGGAGCAACTGGTTACAATGAGCAGTTCTTC; cdr3_aa: CASSQDGATGYNEQFF
v_call: TRBV6-5; d_call: NA; j_call: TRBJ1-2; cdr3_length: 15; clone_size: few; cdr3_nt: TGTGCCAGCAGTTACTCCGCGCGGGGAGGCTATGGCTACACCTTC; cdr3_aa: CASSYSARGGYGYTF
v_call: TRBV4-1; d_call: TRBD2; j_call: TRBJ2-3; cdr3_length: 15; clone_size: NA; cdr3_nt: TGCGCCAGCAGCCAAACTAGCGACGGCACAGATACGCAGTATTTT; cdr3_aa: CASSQTSDGTDTQYF
v_call: TRBV12-3/TRBV12-4; d_call: NA; j_call: TRBJ2-5; cdr3_length: 14; clone_size: few; cdr3_nt: TGTGCCAGCAGTTTTAACGTGGACCAAGAGACCCAGTACTTC; cdr3_aa: CASSFNVDQETQYF
v_call: TRBV6-2/TRBV6-3; d_call: NA; j_call: TRBJ1-5; cdr3_length: 16; clone_size: few; cdr3_nt: TGTGCCATCAAACCTCGTGGAGATTATAGCAATCAGCCCCAGCATTTT; cdr3_aa: CAIKPRGDYSNQPQHF
v_call: TRBV18; d_call: NA; j_call: TRBJ2-1; cdr3_length: 16; clone_size: NA; cdr3_nt: TGTGCCAGCTCACCACCCCTAGCCCGCTCCTACAATGAGCAGTTCTTC; cdr3_aa: CASSPPLARSYNEQFF
v_call: TRBV12-3/TRBV12-4; d_call: NA; j_call: TRBJ1-2; cdr3_length: 13; clone_size: few; cdr3_nt: TGTGCCAGCAGTTCAGGGTTTGCCTATGGCTACACCTTC; cdr3_aa: CASSSGFAYGYTF
v_call: TRBV7-9; d_call: NA; j_call: TRBJ2-3; cdr3_length: 14; clone_size: few; cdr3_nt: TGTGCCAGCAGCCCCTTCGGAGTCACAGATACGCAGTATTTT; cdr3_aa: CASSPFGVTDTQYF
v_call: TRBV2; d_call: NA; j_call: TRBJ1-2; cdr3_length: 11; clone_size: NA; cdr3_nt: TGTGCCAGCAGACAGGACTATGGCTACACCTTC; cdr3_aa: CASRQDYGYTF
v_call: TRBV29-1; d_call: TRBD1; j_call: TRBJ1-5; cdr3_length: 13; clone_size: NA; cdr3_nt: TGCAGCGTTGAACAGGGGGCCAATCAGCCCCAGCATTTT; cdr3_aa: CSVEQGANQPQHF
v_call: TRBV20-1; d_call: NA; j_call: TRBJ2-1; cdr3_length: 13; clone_size: few; cdr3_nt: TGCAGTGCTAGAGTCGTCTCTAACAATGAGCAGTTCTTC; cdr3_aa: CSARVVSNNEQFF